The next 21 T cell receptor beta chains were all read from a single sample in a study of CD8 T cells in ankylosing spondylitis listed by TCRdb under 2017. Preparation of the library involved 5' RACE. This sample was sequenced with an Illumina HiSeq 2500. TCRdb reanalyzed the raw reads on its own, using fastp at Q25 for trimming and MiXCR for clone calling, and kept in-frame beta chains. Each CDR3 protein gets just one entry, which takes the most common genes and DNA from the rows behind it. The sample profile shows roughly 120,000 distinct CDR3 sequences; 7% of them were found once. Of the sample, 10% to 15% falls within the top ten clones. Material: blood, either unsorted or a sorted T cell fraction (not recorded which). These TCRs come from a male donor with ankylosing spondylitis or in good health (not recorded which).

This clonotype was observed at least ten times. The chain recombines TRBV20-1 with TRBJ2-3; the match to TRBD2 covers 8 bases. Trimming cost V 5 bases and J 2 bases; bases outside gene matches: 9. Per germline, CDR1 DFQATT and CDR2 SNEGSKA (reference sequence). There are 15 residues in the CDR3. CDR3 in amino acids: CSAPLAGIDTDTQYF. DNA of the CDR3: TGCAGTGCTCCGTTAGCGGGAATAGACACAGATACGCAGTATTTT.

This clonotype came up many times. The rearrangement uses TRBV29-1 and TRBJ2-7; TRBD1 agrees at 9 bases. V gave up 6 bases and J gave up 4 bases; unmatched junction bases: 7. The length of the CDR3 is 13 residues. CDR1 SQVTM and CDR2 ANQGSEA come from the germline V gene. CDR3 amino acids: CSVPGQGGYEQYF. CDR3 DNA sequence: TGCAGCGTACCGGGACAGGGTGGGTACGAGCAGTACTTC.

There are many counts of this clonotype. CDR3 protein: CASRGPGMGEQYF. The DNA of the CDR3 is TGTGCCAGCCGGGGTCCAGGGATGGGCGAGCAGTACTTC. The rearrangement joins TRBV12-3 or TRBV12-4 to TRBJ2-7; TRBD1 or TRBD2 may be the D gene (5 bases each). V lost 8 bases, J lost 6 bases, and 17 bases lay in between. The CDR3 consists of 13 residues.

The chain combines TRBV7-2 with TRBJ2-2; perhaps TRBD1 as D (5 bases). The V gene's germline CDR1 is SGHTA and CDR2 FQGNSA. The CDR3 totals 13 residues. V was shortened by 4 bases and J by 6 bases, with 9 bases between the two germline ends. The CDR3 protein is CASSWGRSGELFF. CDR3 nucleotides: TGTGCCAGCAGCTGGGGCAGGTCCGGGGAGCTGTTTTTT.

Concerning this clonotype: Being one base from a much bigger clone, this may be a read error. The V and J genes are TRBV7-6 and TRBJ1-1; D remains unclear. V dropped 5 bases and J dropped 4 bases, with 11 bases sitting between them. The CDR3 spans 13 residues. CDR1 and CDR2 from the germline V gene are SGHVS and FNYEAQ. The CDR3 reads CASSASWSTEAFF. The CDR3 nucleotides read TGTGCCAGCAGCGCTAGTTGGAGCACTGAAGCTTTCTTT.

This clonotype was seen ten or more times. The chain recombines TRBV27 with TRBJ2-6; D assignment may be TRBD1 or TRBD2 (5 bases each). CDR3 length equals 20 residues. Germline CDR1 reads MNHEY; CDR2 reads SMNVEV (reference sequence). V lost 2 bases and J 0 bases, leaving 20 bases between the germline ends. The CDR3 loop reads CASSLEGWNNVFSGANVLTF. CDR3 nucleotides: TGTGCCAGCAGTTTAGAGGGGTGGAACAACGTCTTCTCTGGGGCCAACGTCCTGACTTTC.

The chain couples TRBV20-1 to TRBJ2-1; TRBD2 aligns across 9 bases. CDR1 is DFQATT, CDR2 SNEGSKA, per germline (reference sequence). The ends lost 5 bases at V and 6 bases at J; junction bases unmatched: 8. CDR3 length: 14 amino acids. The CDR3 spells CSAGGREGRNEQFF. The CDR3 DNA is TGCAGTGCTGGTGGGCGGGAGGGTCGCAATGAGCAGTTCTTC.

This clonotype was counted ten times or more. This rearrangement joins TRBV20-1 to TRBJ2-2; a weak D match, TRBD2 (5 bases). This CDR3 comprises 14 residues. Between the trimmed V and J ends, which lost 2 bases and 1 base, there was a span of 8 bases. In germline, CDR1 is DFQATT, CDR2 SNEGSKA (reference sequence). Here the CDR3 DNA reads TGCAGTGCTAGAATAAGCGGGAACACCGGGGAGCTGTTTTTT. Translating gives CSARISGNTGELFF.

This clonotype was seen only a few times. The CDR3 DNA reads as TGTGCCAGCTCGGGCACAGGGATGTCCTACAATGAGCAGTTCTTC. This encodes CASSGTGMSYNEQFF. The V call is TRBV18, the J call TRBJ2-1; D is possibly TRBD1 (6 bases). The CDR3 totals 15 residues. Germline loops: CDR1 KGHSH, CDR2 LQKENI. V was shortened by 6 bases and J by 1 base, with 13 bases between the two germline ends.

The DNA for the CDR3 is TGTGCCAGCTCACCAGGACAGGGGGCCTACGAAGCTTTCTTT. Amino acids: CASSPGQGAYEAFF. The chain has TRBV18 and TRBJ1-1; 11 bases match TRBD1. V lost 2 bases, J lost 8 bases, and 4 bases stayed unmatched. This CDR3 is built from 14 residues. Looked up from germline, CDR1 is KGHSH and CDR2 is LQKENI.

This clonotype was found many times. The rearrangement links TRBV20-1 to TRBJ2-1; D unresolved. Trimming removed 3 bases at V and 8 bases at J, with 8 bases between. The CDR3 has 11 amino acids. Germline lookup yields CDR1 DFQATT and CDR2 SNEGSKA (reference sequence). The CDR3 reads CSASHRDEQFF. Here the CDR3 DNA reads TGCAGTGCTAGTCACCGAGATGAGCAGTTCTTC.

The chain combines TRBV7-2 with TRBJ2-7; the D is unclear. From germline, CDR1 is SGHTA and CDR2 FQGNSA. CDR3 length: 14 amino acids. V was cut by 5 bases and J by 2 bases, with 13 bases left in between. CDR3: CASSQSWGTYEQYF. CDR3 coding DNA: TGTGCCAGCAGCCAGTCATGGGGAACCTACGAGCAGTACTTC.

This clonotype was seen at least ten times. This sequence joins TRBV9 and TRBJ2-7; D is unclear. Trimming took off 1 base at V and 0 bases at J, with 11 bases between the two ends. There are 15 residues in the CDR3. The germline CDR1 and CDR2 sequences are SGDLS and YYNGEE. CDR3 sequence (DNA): TGTGCCAGCAGCGTATCGGCCGAGAGCTCCTACGAGCAGTACTTC. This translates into CASSVSAESSYEQYF.

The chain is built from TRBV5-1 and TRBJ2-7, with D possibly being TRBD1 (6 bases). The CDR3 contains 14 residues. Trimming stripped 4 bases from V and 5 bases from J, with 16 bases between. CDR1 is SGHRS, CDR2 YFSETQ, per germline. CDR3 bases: TGCGCCAGCAGCCCCGGACGACAGGCTAACGAGCAGTACTTC. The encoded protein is CASSPGRQANEQYF. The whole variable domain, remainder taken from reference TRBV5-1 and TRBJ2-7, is KAGVTQTPRYLIKTRGQQVTLSCSPISGHRSVSWYQQTPGQGLQFLFEYFSETQRNKGNFPGRFSGRQFSNSRSEMNVSTLELGDSALYLCASSPGRQANEQYFGPGTRLTVT.

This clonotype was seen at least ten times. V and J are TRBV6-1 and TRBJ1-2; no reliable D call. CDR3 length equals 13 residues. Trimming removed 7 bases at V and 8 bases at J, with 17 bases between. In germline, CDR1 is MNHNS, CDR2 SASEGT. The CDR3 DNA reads TGTGCCAGCAAGCAAACCGGGAGGGAGGGCTACACCTTC. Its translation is CASKQTGREGYTF.

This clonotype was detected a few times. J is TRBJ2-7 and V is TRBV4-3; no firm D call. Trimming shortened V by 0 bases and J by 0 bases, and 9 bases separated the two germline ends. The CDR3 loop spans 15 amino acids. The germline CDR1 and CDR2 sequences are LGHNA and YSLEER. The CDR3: CASSQDEASSYEQYF. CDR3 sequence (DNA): TGCGCCAGCAGCCAAGATGAGGCGAGCTCCTACGAGCAGTACTTC.

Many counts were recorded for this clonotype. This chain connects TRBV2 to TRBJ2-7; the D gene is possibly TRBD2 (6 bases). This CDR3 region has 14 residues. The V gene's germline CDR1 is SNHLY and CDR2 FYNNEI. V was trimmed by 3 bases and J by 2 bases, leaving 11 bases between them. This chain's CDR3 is CASSDQGGTYEQYF. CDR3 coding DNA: TGTGCCAGCAGTGATCAGGGAGGAACCTACGAGCAGTACTTC.

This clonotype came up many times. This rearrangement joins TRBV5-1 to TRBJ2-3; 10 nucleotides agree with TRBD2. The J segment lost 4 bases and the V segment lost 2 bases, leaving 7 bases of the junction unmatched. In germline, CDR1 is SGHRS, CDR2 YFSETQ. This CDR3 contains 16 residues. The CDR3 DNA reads TGCGCCAGCAGCTTTAGCGGGGGGTATGTGGCAGATACGCAGTATTTT. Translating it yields CASSFSGGYVADTQYF.

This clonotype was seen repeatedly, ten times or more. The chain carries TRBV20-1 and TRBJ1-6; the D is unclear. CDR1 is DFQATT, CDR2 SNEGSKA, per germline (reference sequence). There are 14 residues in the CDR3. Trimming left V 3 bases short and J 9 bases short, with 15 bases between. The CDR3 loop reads CSARFGSWGSPLHF. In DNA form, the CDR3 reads TGCAGTGCTAGGTTCGGGAGTTGGGGTTCACCCCTCCACTTT.

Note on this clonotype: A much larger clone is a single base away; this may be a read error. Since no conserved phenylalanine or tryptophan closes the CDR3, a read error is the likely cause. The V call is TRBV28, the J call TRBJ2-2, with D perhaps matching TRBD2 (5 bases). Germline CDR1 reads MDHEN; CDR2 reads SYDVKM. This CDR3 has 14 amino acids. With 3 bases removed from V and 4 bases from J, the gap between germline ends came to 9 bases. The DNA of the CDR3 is TGTGCCAGCAGTTTTGCAGCGGCCACCGGGGAGCTGTTTCTT. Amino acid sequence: CASSFAAATGELFL.

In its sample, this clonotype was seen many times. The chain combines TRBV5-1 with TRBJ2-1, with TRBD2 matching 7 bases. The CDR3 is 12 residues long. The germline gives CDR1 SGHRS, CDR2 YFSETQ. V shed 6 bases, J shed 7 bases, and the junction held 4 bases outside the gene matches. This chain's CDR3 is CASTYSGNEQFF. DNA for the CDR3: TGCGCCAGCACCTATAGCGGGAATGAGCAGTTCTTC. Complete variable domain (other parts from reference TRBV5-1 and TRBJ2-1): KAGVTQTPRYLIKTRGQQVTLSCSPISGHRSVSWYQQTPGQGLQFLFEYFSETQRNKGNFPGRFSGRQFSNSRSEMNVSTLELGDSALYLCASTYSGNEQFFGPGTRLTVL.